A selection of T cell receptor beta chains follows, all from one sample in a study of blood T cell repertoires in COVID-19. The protocol was immunoSEQ multiplex PCR, while the TCRdb copy is restricted to in-frame clones and leaves out a portion. This table has around 140,000 clones, around 89% appearing once. Sequencing was carried out using peripheral blood. The receptor source for this set is a man aged 45-65 years with active or convalescent COVID-19. The CDR3 runs from the conserved cysteine through the conserved F or W. A D gene is named only where the DNA matches it firmly. Not every row has a clone size; where given, it reads once, few, many or a size class.

>TRBJ1-1|TRBV5-1|NA|NA
TGCGCCAGCAGCCTGTACGGGAGCCGGGCTGAAGCTTTCTTT
CASSLYGSRAEAFF
>TRBJ2-7|TRBV19|TRBD2|NA
TGTGCCAGTAGTGAGACTAGCGGGAGGGCCTATGGTTACGAGCAGTACTTC
CASSETSGRAYGYEQYF
>TRBJ2-7|TRBV11-3|TRBD1|NA
TGTGCCAGCAGCTTAGGAGGGGGCACATCCTACGAGCAGTACTTC
CASSLGGGTSYEQYF
>TRBJ2-7|TRBV5-6|TRBD1|few
TGTGCCAGCAGCCGGGGACAGGGGGACGCCTACGAGCAGTACTTC
CASSRGQGDAYEQYF
>TRBJ2-7|TRBV6-5|NA|NA
TGTGCCAGCAGGGGCGGGGCAGGCGACGAGCAGTACTTC
CASRGGAGDEQYF
>TRBJ1-1|TRBV7-2|NA|NA
TGTGCCAGCAGCTTAAGGTTGGGGGAGGGCACTGAAGCTTTCTTT
CASSLRLGEGTEAFF
>TRBJ2-2|TRBV18|NA|NA
TGTGCCAGCTCGGGGGACAAAGCTTTAACCGGGGAGCTGTTTTTT
CASSGDKALTGELFF
>TRBJ2-7|TRBV6-2/TRBV6-3|NA|NA
TGTGCCAGCAGTCTCTTACGGGAGTGGGGCGAGCAGTACTTC
CASSLLREWGEQYF
>TRBJ2-7|TRBV28|NA|NA
TGTGCCAGCAGTTTCCGAGGGGAGGCACGCCGAGCCTACGAGCAGTACTTC
CASSFRGEARRAYEQYF
>TRBJ2-1|TRBV9|TRBD2|NA
TGTGCCAGCAGCGCCTCTAGCGGGGAATACAATGAGCAGTTCTTC
CASSASSGEYNEQFF
>TRBJ1-5|TRBV28|NA|NA
TGTGCCAGCAGTTTGGAGGGGCCTCAGCCCCAGCATTTT
CASSLEGPQPQHF
>TRBJ1-2|TRBV4-2|NA|few
TGTGCCAGCAGCCAAGATACAGGGACAAACTATGGCTACACCTTC
CASSQDTGTNYGYTF
>TRBJ2-1|TRBV28|NA|once
TGTGCCAGCAGTTCCGCCGCTGCGGGACTCTCCTACAATGAGCAGTTCTTC
CASSSAAAGLSYNEQFF
>TRBJ2-2|TRBV6-2/TRBV6-3|TRBD1|few
TGTGCCAGCAGTTACCTCAACAGGGGAAGCACCGGGGAGCTGTTTTTT
CASSYLNRGSTGELFF
>TRBJ1-2|TRBV12-3/TRBV12-4|NA|NA
TGTGCCAGCAGTTCTACAGGTTCGAGGGGCTACACCTTC
CASSSTGSRGYTF
>TRBJ2-4|TRBV2|NA|NA
TGTGCCAGCAGTGAAGGACTATCTGGATTTGACATTCAGTACTTC
CASSEGLSGFDIQYF
>TRBJ1-1|TRBV18|NA|NA
TGTGCCAGCTCACCCGGACAGACTGAAGCTTTCTTT
CASSPGQTEAFF
>TRBJ1-5|TRBV19|NA|NA
TGTGCCAGTAGTATGGGGCAGAACTATCAGCCCCAGCATTTT
CASSMGQNYQPQHF
>TRBJ2-3|TRBV5-4|NA|NA
TGTGCCAGCAGCTTGGGGACTTCCTCGGGCACAGATACGCAGTATTTT
CASSLGTSSGTDTQYF
>TRBJ1-5|TRBV5-6|NA|NA
TGTGCCAGCAGCTTCAGAGGAAGACAGCCCCAGCATTTT
CASSFRGRQPQHF
>TRBJ1-4|TRBV6-5|NA|NA
TGTGCCAGCAGTTACTCGCTTGGGGGGGGAGGAGAAAAACTGTTTTTT
CASSYSLGGGGEKLFF
>TRBJ2-2|TRBV6-5|NA|NA
TGTGCCAGCAGTTACTCGGACAGCTACCACCGGGAGCTGTTTTTT
CASSYSDSYHRELFF
>TRBJ1-6|TRBV18|NA|NA
TGTGCCAGCTCACCACCGCAGGGTGGAAATTCACCCCTCCACTTT
CASSPPQGGNSPLHF
>TRBJ1-5|TRBV19|TRBD1|NA
TGTGCCAGTAGTGGACAGGGGGACAATCAGCCCCAGCATTTT
CASSGQGDNQPQHF
>TRBJ2-7|TRBV2|TRBD2|NA
TGTGCCAGCAGAGAAGGACTAGCGGGAGTTGGTGAGCAGTACTTC
CASREGLAGVGEQYF
>TRBJ2-3|TRBV3-1/TRBV3-2|NA|NA
TGTGCCAGCAGCCAAGATTCCGGGGGGCCCACAGATACGCAGTATTTT
CASSQDSGGPTDTQYF
>TRBJ2-1|TRBV29-1|TRBD2|NA
TGCAGCGTTTTACCTACTAGCGGGAGATACAATGAGCAGTTCTTC
CSVLPTSGRYNEQFF
>TRBJ1-2|TRBV30|NA|NA
TGTGCCTGGAGAGCAGGGTTTTCCCCTGGCTATGGCTACACCTTC
CAWRAGFSPGYGYTF
>TRBJ1-2|TRBV12-3/TRBV12-4|TRBD1|NA
TGTGCCAGCAGTCTCAGGGGGCGCTGGGGCTACACCTTC
CASSLRGRWGYTF
>TRBJ2-7|TRBV4-3|TRBD1|NA
TGCGCCAGCAGCCCATCGCGAACCGGGACAGGGGTCGAGCAGTACTTC
CASSPSRTGTGVEQYF
>TRBJ2-4|TRBV19|NA|NA
TGTGCCAGCACCAAGGCAGGGCCGGGTTACATTCAGTACTTC
CASTKAGPGYIQYF
>TRBJ2-2|TRBV28|NA|NA
TGTGCCAGCAGTTCGTTTCCCGGGGAGCTGTTTTTT
CASSSFPGELFF
>TRBJ1-1|TRBV5-1|TRBD1|NA
TGCGCCAGCAACCGGGGACAGTCGAACACTGAAGCTTTCTTT
CASNRGQSNTEAFF
>TRBJ1-5|TRBV3-1/TRBV3-2|TRBD1|NA
TGTGCCAGCAGCCAGACGGGACAGCGCAATCAGCCCCAGCATTTT
CASSQTGQRNQPQHF
>TRBJ2-1|TRBV30|TRBD2|NA
TGTGCCTGGACCCATTCTAGCGGGGGATACAATGAGCAGTTCTTC
CAWTHSSGGYNEQFF
>TRBJ2-1|TRBV11-3|TRBD1|NA
TGTGCCAGCAGCTTAGGACAGGGGTCGGGCGAGCAGTTCTTC
CASSLGQGSGEQFF
>TRBJ1-4|TRBV24-1|NA|NA
TGTGCCACCAGTGATTCAGATGCAACTAATGAAAAACTGTTTTTT
CATSDSDATNEKLFF
>TRBJ2-3|TRBV29-1|TRBD1|NA
TGCAGCGTGGAAGGACAGGGGGATACGCAGTATTTT
CSVEGQGDTQYF
>TRBJ2-5|TRBV27|TRBD2|NA
TGTGCCACCAGGACTAGCGGGATGAGAGCCCAAGAGACCCAGTACTTC
CATRTSGMRAQETQYF
>TRBJ1-6|TRBV4-3|NA|few
TGCGCCAGCAGCCAAGAGGGAGGCAGAAATTCACCCCTCCACTTT
CASSQEGGRNSPLHF
>TRBJ2-7|TRBV9|NA|NA
TGTGCCAGCAGCGTTACCGGAGAGAACGAATTGTCCTACGAGCAGTACTTC
CASSVTGENELSYEQYF